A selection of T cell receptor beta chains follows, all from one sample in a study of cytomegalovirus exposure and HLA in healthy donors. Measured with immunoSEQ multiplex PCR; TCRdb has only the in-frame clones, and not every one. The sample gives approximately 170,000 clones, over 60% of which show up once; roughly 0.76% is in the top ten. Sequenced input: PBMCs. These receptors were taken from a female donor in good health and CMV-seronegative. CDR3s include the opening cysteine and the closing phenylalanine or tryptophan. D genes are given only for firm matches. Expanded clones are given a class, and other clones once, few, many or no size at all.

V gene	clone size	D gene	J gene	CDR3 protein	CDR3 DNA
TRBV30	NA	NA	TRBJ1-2	CAWSGHRVSYGYTF	TGTGCCTGGAGCGGACACAGGGTTAGCTATGGCTACACCTTC
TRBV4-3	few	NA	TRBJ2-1	CASSQGGRGRDTDLNEQFF	TGCGCCAGCAGCCAAGGAGGCCGGGGCCGGGACACGGACCTCAATGAGCAGTTCTTC
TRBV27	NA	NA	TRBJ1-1	CASSLSVEDTTEAFF	TGTGCCAGCAGTTTATCCGTTGAGGACACCACTGAAGCTTTCTTT
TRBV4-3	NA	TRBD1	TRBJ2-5	CASSQGNRGLGETQYF	TGCGCCAGCAGCCAAGGAAACAGGGGGCTGGGTGAGACCCAGTACTTC
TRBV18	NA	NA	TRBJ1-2	CASSPGTRGAPYLLSGGYTF	TGTGCCAGCTCACCAGGAACAAGGGGCGCGCCCTATTTACTTTCCGGTGGCTACACCTTC
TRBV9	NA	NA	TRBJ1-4	CASSAARGAGTNEKLFF	TGTGCCAGCAGCGCCGCCCGGGGGGCTGGAACTAATGAAAAACTGTTTTTT
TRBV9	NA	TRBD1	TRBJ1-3	CASSGTGSISGNTIYF	TGTGCCAGCAGCGGGACAGGGTCGATCTCTGGAAACACCATATATTTT
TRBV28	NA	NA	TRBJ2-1	CASGPPPGNEQFF	TGTGCCAGCGGTCCTCCCCCAGGCAATGAGCAGTTCTTC
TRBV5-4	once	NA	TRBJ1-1	CASSFGRGETEAFF	TGTGCCAGCAGCTTCGGCAGGGGCGAGACTGAAGCTTTCTTT
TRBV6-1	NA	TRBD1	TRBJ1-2	CASSEEGQAGGYTF	TGTGCCAGCAGTGAAGAGGGACAGGCGGGGGGCTACACCTTC
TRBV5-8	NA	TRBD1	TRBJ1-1	CASSTRQGNTEAFF	TGTGCCAGCAGCACTCGACAGGGGAACACTGAAGCTTTCTTT
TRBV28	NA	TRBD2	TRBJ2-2	CASSLGSSGGVTGELFF	TGTGCCAGCAGCTTGGGGTCCTCCGGGGGGGTCACCGGGGAGCTGTTTTTT
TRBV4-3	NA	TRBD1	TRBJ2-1	CASSQAPTTGVGHNEQFF	TGCGCCAGCAGCCAAGCTCCTACGACAGGGGTCGGCCACAATGAGCAGTTCTTC
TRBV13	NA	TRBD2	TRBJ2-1	CASTGLAGSGEQFF	TGTGCCAGCACGGGACTAGCGGGTAGTGGTGAGCAGTTCTTC
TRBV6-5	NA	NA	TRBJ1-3	CASSGGGNTIYF	TGTGCCAGCAGCGGAGGAGGAAACACCATATATTTT
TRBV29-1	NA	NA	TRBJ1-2	CSVASGRLAYGYTF	TGCAGCGTTGCCTCGGGAAGATTGGCCTATGGCTACACCTTC
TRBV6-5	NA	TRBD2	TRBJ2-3	CASSYAGGPSDTQYF	TGTGCCAGCAGTTACGCGGGGGGGCCCTCAGATACGCAGTATTTT
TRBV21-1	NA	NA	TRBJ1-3	CASSLGGGTHLFSGNTIYF	TGTGCCAGCAGCCTAGGGGGGGGAACCCACCTTTTTTCTGGAAACACCATATATTTT
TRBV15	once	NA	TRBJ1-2	CATSRDLLSGVGGLEGYTF	TGTGCCACCAGCAGAGATCTCCTCTCAGGGGTAGGGGGACTAGAGGGCTACACCTTC
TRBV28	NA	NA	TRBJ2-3	CASSPGISTDTQYF	TGTGCCAGCAGCCCAGGGATAAGCACAGATACGCAGTATTTT
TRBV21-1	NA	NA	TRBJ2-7	CASSKALELFHSYEQYF	TGTGCCAGCAGCAAAGCCCTAGAACTATTCCACTCCTACGAGCAGTACTTC
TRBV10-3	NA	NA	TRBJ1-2	CAIRDEVAGYTF	TGTGCCATCAGAGATGAGGTTGCTGGCTACACCTTC
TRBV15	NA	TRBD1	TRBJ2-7	CATSQLTGTGVEQYF	TGTGCCACCAGCCAACTAACCGGGACAGGGGTCGAGCAGTACTTC
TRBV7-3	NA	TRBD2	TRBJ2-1	CASSSISGGAGNEQFF	TGTGCCAGCAGCTCCATTAGCGGGGGGGCCGGCAATGAGCAGTTCTTC
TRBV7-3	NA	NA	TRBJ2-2	CASSPPGTNTGELFF	TGTGCCAGCAGCCCCCCGGGGACGAACACCGGGGAGCTGTTTTTT
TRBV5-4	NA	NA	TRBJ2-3	CASSAAVRGGGTDTQYF	TGTGCCAGCAGCGCAGCCGTGCGGGGTGGCGGCACAGATACGCAGTATTTT
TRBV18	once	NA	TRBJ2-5	CASSPSTGGETQYF	TGTGCCAGCTCCCCGTCGACAGGCGGGGAGACCCAGTACTTC
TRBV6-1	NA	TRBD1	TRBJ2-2	CASSGAHGTGDTGELFF	TGTGCCAGCAGTGGGGCGCACGGGACAGGGGACACCGGGGAGCTGTTTTTT
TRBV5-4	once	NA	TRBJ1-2	CASSKAPTGLVYGYTF	TGTGCCAGCAGCAAGGCGCCCACAGGGCTCGTCTATGGCTACACCTTC
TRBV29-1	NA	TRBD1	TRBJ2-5	CSVRQGARETQYF	TGCAGCGTACGACAGGGGGCTAGAGAGACCCAGTACTTC
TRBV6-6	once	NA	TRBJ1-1	CASSTGQNTEAFF	TGTGCCAGCAGCACGGGACAGAACACTGAAGCTTTCTTT
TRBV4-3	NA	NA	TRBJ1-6	CASSQAVRGDSPLHF	TGCGCCAGCAGCCAAGCGGTCAGGGGTGATTCACCCCTCCACTTT
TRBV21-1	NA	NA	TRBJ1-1	CASSKAGYRHVRGEENTEAFF	TGTGCCAGCAGCAAAGCGGGGTATAGACATGTCAGGGGGGAGGAGAACACTGAAGCTTTCTTT
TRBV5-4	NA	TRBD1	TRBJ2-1	CASSPGTGGGIFDEQFF	TGTGCCAGCAGCCCCGGGACAGGGGGCGGAATTTTTGATGAGCAGTTCTTC
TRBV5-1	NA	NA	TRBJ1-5	CASSLGEANQPQHF	TGCGCCAGCAGCTTGGGGGAGGCCAATCAGCCCCAGCATTTT
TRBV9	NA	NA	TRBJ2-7	CASSPRQEVRYEQYF	TGTGCCAGCAGCCCACGACAGGAAGTTCGCTACGAGCAGTACTTC
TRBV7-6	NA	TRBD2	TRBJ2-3	CASSLGSSGRGQYF	TGTGCCAGCAGCTTAGGGTCTAGCGGGAGGGGGCAGTATTTT
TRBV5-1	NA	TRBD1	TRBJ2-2	CASSSGTGANTGELFF	TGCGCCAGCAGCTCAGGGACAGGGGCGAACACCGGGGAGCTGTTTTTT
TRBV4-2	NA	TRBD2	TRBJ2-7	CASSQWASSGTDEQYF	TGTGCCAGCAGCCAATGGGCCTCTAGCGGGACGGACGAGCAGTACTTC
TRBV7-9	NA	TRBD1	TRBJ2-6	CASSPSTGLKNSGANGLTF	TGTGCCAGCAGCCCCTCGACAGGGTTGAAGAACTCTGGGGCCAACGGCCTGACTTTC
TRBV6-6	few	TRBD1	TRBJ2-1	CASSLDRGEQFF	TGTGCCAGCAGCCTCGACAGGGGTGAGCAGTTCTTC
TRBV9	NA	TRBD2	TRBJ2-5	CASSVATSGGQETQYF	TGTGCCAGCAGCGTAGCTACTAGCGGGGGTCAAGAGACCCAGTACTTC
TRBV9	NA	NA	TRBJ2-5	CASTRSHLYQETQYF	TGTGCCAGCACTAGGTCTCATCTGTACCAAGAGACCCAGTACTTC
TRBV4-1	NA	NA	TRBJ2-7	CASRNRPGSDYEQYF	TGCGCCAGCAGGAATCGGCCCGGGTCCGACTACGAGCAGTACTTC
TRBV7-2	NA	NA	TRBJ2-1	CASSLGGGRRGWGYNEQFF	TGTGCCAGCAGCTTAGGTGGGGGTCGGAGGGGCTGGGGCTACAATGAGCAGTTCTTC
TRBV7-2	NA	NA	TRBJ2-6	CAEKVSGANVLTF	TGTGCGGAGAAAGTATCTGGGGCCAACGTCCTGACTTTC
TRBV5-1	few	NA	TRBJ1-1	CASSSRVNTEAFF	TGCGCCAGCAGCTCGCGGGTGAACACTGAAGCTTTCTTT
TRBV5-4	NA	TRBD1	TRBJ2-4	CASSLGQGANIQYF	TGTGCCAGCAGCTTGGGGCAGGGGGCGAACATTCAGTACTTC
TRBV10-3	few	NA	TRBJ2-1	CAIRTGGGSYNEQFF	TGTGCCATCAGGACAGGAGGAGGCTCCTACAATGAGCAGTTCTTC
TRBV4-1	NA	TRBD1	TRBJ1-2	CASKGQDFYYGYTF	TGCGCCAGCAAAGGACAGGACTTTTACTATGGCTACACCTTC
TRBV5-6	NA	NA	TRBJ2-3	CASSSTDTQYF	TGTGCCAGCAGTTCGACAGATACGCAGTATTTT
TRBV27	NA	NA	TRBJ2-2	CATEGNTGELFF	TGTGCCACCGAGGGTAACACCGGGGAGCTGTTTTTT
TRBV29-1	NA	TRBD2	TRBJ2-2	CSVDGLATTGELFF	TGCAGCGTCGACGGACTAGCTACCACCGGGGAGCTGTTTTTT
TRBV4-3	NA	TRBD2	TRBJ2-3	CASSQGSSGSRHTQYF	TGCGCCAGCAGCCAGGGCTCTAGCGGGAGTCGTCATACGCAGTATTTT